The T cell receptor (beta chain) under discussion was sequenced for a study of control samples from healthy donors and cancer patients. The table came from immunoSEQ multiplex PCR; TCRdb's copy has only in-frame clones and leaves some out. The sample consists of about 130,000 clones, around 93% of them appearing once. Germline assignment: CDR1 ENHRY and CDR2 SYGVKD. CDR3 length: 18 residues. After removal of 11 bases from V and 5 bases from J, the junction contained 23 bases not matched to a gene. This chain joins TRBV10-3 and TRBJ2-7, with 11 bases identical to TRBD2. The TCR originated in a woman aged 45 to 65 in good health. What was sequenced was blood. The CDR3 sequence is CASIGSAGTSGSSDEQYF. DNA of the CDR3: TGTGCCTCCATCGGGTCCGCCGGGACTAGCGGTTCTTCGGACGAGCAGTACTTC.